A single sample gave rise to the 6 T cell receptor beta chains below, sequenced in a study of T cells expressing NK-cell markers (TCRdb year 2020). Library preparation employed 5' RACE. Sequencing relied on an Illumina HiSeq 2000. Following TCRdb reprocessing, every CDR3 protein sequence forms one entry, and DNA is not provided. This sample's records show some 140,000 distinct CDR3 sequences. The ten largest account for around a third of the sample. The sequenced sample consisted of blood T cells: a sorted CD56 or NKG2C T cell subset, CD4+ or CD8+ T cells, or bulk PBMC T cells (not recorded which). The receptors shown here come from a woman aged 45 to 65 in good health. Donor details come from another sample of the same person, matched by shared clones.

This chain uses TRBV4-1 with TRBJ2-2; TCRdb reports TRBD2, a call that lacks DNA to check it against. CDR1 MGHRA and CDR2 YSYEKL come from the germline V gene. The CDR3 spans 15 residues. The CDR3 loop is CASSLAGERAGELFF.

The rearrangement links TRBV3-1 to TRBJ2-1; TCRdb outputs TRBD2, but without DNA this stays unchecked. The CDR3 covers 16 residues. From germline, CDR1 is LGHDT and CDR2 YNNKEL (reference sequence). Here the CDR3 reads CASSRTSGIRMGEQFF.

The V gene is TRBV4-1, the J gene TRBJ2-3; the TRBD2 assignment by TCRdb is unverifiable without DNA. CDR3 length equals 20 residues. The germline V gene encodes CDR1 MGHRA and CDR2 YSYEKL. CDR3 residues: CASSQDWGRGLAGVTDTQYF.

The chain employs TRBV6-7 and TRBJ2-5; TCRdb names TRBD1, which stays unverified in the absence of DNA. TRBV6-7 belongs to the ORF category, with a function that is uncertain. CDR3 length: 14 residues. The CDR3 sequence is CASSYRTGQETQYF.

The chain joins TRBV27 to TRBJ2-7; TCRdb names TRBD1, which stays unverified in the absence of DNA. Germline V gene lookup returns CDR1 MNHEY and CDR2 SMNVEV (reference sequence). CDR3 length equals 14 residues. This CDR3 reads CASIISGQGGEQYF.

The V and J genes are TRBV7-9 and TRBJ2-5; TCRdb outputs TRBD2, but without DNA this stays unchecked. Germline V gives CDR1 SEHNR, CDR2 FQNEAQ (reference sequence). The CDR3 has 18 amino acids. CDR3 in amino acids: CASSSRGLAGEGQETQYF.